Here is one T cell receptor (beta chain) with its context. The clone's antigen remains unknown. The sample holds no much larger clone one base away, and base qualities are not on file. Library preparation used the immunoSEQ multiplex PCR assay. For most patients, genomic DNA was subjected to high-throughput TCR-beta CDR3 sequencing by Adaptive Biotechnologies. In the source study's methods: TCR sequencing data for around 20 patients were retrieved from Adaptive's ImmunoSEQ software; three other patients were processed with MiXCR and VDJtools. CDR3 nucleotide sequences shared between donor and recipient were removed because the origin of such sequences could not be assigned. At least 2-fold expansion over unstimulated cells and a minimum CFSE-low frequency of 0.002% (template counts) or 0.001% (read counts) were required for clones to be classified as alloreactive. A clone was considered mappable if detected in the sequenced pre-transplant spleen, lymph node, or MLR CFSE-low populations of the donor or recipient. Cumulative frequency of alloreactive clones was calculated as a percentage of all sequences weighted by copy number. TCRdb mirrors the immuneACCESS table, restricted to in-frame sequences. Some clones are absent from its copies; in checked studies, under half trace to an unresolved V gene, and the reason for the others is unknown. V and J calls and clone size come straight from that table; D and trimming were deduced from the DNA. Across this sample there are approximately 15,000 clones, with 80% seen only once. Roughly 20% of the sample is in the top ten clones.

V loses 2 bases, J loses 0 bases, and the germline ends lie 14 bases apart. Taken from the germline V gene (reference sequence), the CDR1 and CDR2 loops are MNHEY and SMNVEV. The CDR3 runs 18 amino acids, cysteine and phenylalanine included. Kept here is only the CDR3 DNA, which spans 54 bases and is read in frame from base 1. To isolate intraepithelial and lamina propria lymphocytes from graft specimens, dithiothreitol, EDTA incubations and collagenase D digestion were used. Bulk TCR-beta sequencing was performed on serial intestinal graft biopsy specimens collected as late as 600 days after transplant. This entry is derived from a study of graft-versus-host responses after intestinal transplantation (dated by TCRdb to about 2021). Regarding the complete study: The transplants that recipients received were multivisceral, liver-intestinal, or isolated intestinal. Every recipient was given anti-thymocyte globulin induction, then maintenance tacrolimus and steroids for about three years. After intestinal transplantation, graft-versus-host and host-versus-graft alloreactive T cell clones in the graft, circulation and bone marrow were tracked using bulk TCR-beta CDR3 sequencing. To identify alloreactive clones, pre-transplant mixed lymphocyte reaction products were sequenced and compared with unstimulated pre-transplant donor and recipient T cells. The cohort enrolled about 23 intestinal transplant recipients, one of whom was a retransplant, and 3 patients without pretransplant specimens were excluded. A peak of at least 4% donor T cells among recipient peripheral blood mononuclear cells was the definition used for donor T cell macrochimerism. Instead of going to the commercial service, samples from a few later patients were sequenced in-house on an Illumina MiSeq and processed with MiXCR.

The investigation overall reported the following: The relatively low number and heterogeneity of intestinal transplant patients limited the conclusions. In patients with donor T cell macrochimerism, the allografts had high GvH to HvG T cell clonal ratios. GvH clones were detected in recipient bone marrow, and some of these GvH clones were observed earlier in ileal mucosa or blood, consistent with an intestinal mucosal origin. Early after transplant, peak levels of circulating GvH clones were found to be associated with declines in HvG clones.

The chain uses TRBV27 and TRBJ2-6, with the D gene too uncertain to name. Here the sequenced sample was ileum tissue, taken about 14 weeks after intestinal transplant. The clonotype originates from a human patient who received an intestinal transplant, so some T cells may come from the graft donor. The CDR3 loop reads CASSLAEDCPSGANVLTF. The nucleotides read TGTGCCAGCAGTTTAGCCGAAGACTGCCCCTCTGGGGCCAACGTCCTGACTTTC.